The clone carrying this T cell receptor beta chain has just a few counts. The CDR3 sequence is 15 residues long. CDR1 is MNHNY and CDR2 is SVGAGI in the germline V gene (reference sequence). The J segment lost 2 bases and the V segment lost 2 bases, leaving 5 bases of the junction unmatched. The sample belongs to a study of cytomegalovirus exposure and HLA in healthy donors. In the PCR, 60 Vbeta and 13 Jbeta primers were used. The repertoire was sequenced with immunoSEQ multiplex PCR; TCRdb's copy has only in-frame clones and lacks some. The data show roughly 180,000 clones, 80% seen once. The source material was PBMCs. The TCR comes from a man aged 25-45 years in good health and CMV-seronegative. This sequence joins TRBV6-6 and TRBJ2-7; 8 bases are shared with TRBD1. The CDR3 nucleotides are TGTGCCAGCAGTTACCCGGGACAGGCCACCTACGAGCAGTACTTC. Its translation: CASSYPGQATYEQYF.